What follows is one TCR beta chain and its context. Its antigen is unidentified. Two oligonucleotides, mixed equimolar, formed the beta constant-region primer covering TRBC1 and TRBC2. Ligated cDNA was amplified by four rounds of PCR with nested alpha and beta constant-region primers and SP2. One entry per CDR3 protein, called by TCRdb with MiXCR from the UMI-ligation and nested PCR reads. Seen here are 140,000 to 150,000 distinct CDR3 sequences, 22% observed once, and the top ten hold 0.11%. This sample is part of a study of naive and memory T cell subsets. General study findings and limits: A few larger clonotypes appeared in naive repertoires, especially CD8, possibly memory cells re-expressing CD45RA.

Germline CDR1 MNHNY, CDR2 SVGAGI (reference sequence). V lost 6 bases, J lost 0 bases, and 12 bases lay in between. The CDR3 is 15 residues long. The sample comprised naive CD4+ T cells from blood. This receptor was obtained from a human donor in good health. This sequence joins TRBV6-6 and TRBJ2-1; no clear D gene. The CDR3 DNA is TGTGCCAGCAGCCCAGACGGTAGCTCCTACAATGAGCAGTTCTTC. It translates to CASSPDGSSYNEQFF.